This T cell receptor beta chain was profiled in a study of blood T cells in healthy people across ages. The germline V gene encodes CDR1 SGHNT and CDR2 YENEEA. The length of the CDR3 is 16 residues. Trimming left V 5 bases short and J 8 bases short, with 22 bases between. Combining a sample-barcoded 5' primer with a J-beta primer mix, a second PCR ran for roughly 7 to 11 cycles. Tags on each cDNA molecule came from a template-switch adaptor with 12 random nucleotides. TCRdb reprocessed the 5' RACE reads via MiXCR and lists one record per CDR3 protein. Of about 580,000 distinct CDR3 sequences listed, 40% to 55% were seen once; the top ten hold 20% to 25%.

The chain combines TRBV11-3 with TRBJ2-1, with a possible D match to TRBD1 (5 bases). Material: blood. The receptor was isolated from an elderly man in good health. CDR3 protein: CASSPLGTPKTDEQFF. The CDR3 region has the DNA TGTGCCAGCAGCCCACTGGGTACCCCAAAGACAGATGAGCAGTTCTTC. The variable domain in full, with the rest retrieved from reference TRBV11-3 and TRBJ2-1, is EAGVVQSPRYKIIEKKQPVAFWCNPISGHNTLYWYLQNLGQGPELLIRYENEEAVDDSQLPKDRFSAERLKGVDSTLKIQPAELGDSAVYLCASSPLGTPKTDEQFFGPGTRLTVL.